Below, one TCR beta chain is given with its context. Its antigen is not identified. Samples were taken several times over chemoradiotherapy. This sample was taken from a study of chemoradiotherapy in HPV16-positive cancers. Whole-study context: Functional T-cell assays on two HPV16-positive patients' cells defined candidate HPV-specific clones and common TCR motifs.

Notes on the study in general: Better recurrence-free survival went with HPV-responsive T-cell expansion in HPV16-positive patients. Candidate HPV-specific clones and E7-related TCR motifs grew in tumor during treatment.

Using immunoSEQ multiplex PCR, the repertoire was profiled, and TCRdb retains in-frame clones only, with some absent. The table lists about 2,900 clones, 85% to 90% of them singletons, with 3% to 4.5% in the top ten. Germline CDR1 and CDR2: SEHNR and FQNEAQ (reference sequence). The V gene lost 5 bases and the J gene lost 7 bases, with 31 bases spanning the gap. CDR3 size: 19 residues. The sequencing here drew on tumor tissue, taken from a patient who underwent chemoradiotherapy. This sequence originates from a human donor with HPV-associated anogenital cancer. The chain recombines TRBV7-9 with TRBJ2-3; TRBD2 is a possible D gene (5 bases). In DNA form, the CDR3 reads TGTGCCAGCAGCCCAGCGGCGATCGAGGTGGGCGCCGGTTTGTATACGCAGTATTTT. This sequence encodes CASSPAAIEVGAGLYTQYF.